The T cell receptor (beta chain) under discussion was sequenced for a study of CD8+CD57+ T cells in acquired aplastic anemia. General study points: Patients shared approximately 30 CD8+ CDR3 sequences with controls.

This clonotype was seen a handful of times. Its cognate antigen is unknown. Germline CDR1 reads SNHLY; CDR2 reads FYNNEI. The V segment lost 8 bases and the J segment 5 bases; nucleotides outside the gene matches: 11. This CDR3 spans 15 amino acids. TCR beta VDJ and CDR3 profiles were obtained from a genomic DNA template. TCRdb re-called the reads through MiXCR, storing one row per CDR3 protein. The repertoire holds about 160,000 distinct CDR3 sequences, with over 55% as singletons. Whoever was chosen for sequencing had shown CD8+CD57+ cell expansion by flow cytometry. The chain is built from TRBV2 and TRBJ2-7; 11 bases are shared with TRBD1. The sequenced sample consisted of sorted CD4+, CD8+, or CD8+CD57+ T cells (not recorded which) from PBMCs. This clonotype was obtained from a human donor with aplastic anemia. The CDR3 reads CASGKPRTGGDEQYF. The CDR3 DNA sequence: TGTGCCAGCGGCAAGCCTCGGACAGGGGGCGACGAGCAGTACTTC.